This record covers a single TCR beta chain. The record originates from a study of T cell responses to AZD1222 COVID-19 vaccine. The germline CDR1 and CDR2 sequences are MRHNA and SNTAGT. V gave up 10 bases and J gave up 4 bases; unmatched junction bases: 7. The CDR3 extends over 13 amino acids. Method: immunoSEQ multiplex PCR; TCRdb's copy keeps in-frame clones and lacks some. This repertoire shows approximately 89,000 clones, 90% to 95% found once; its top ten account for about 5%. The chain is built from TRBV6-4 and TRBJ2-1; 7 bases line up with TRBD2. This specimen consisted of peripheral blood, obtained on day 0 of AZD1222 vaccination. The receptor comes from an adult in good health. The CDR3 spells CATGRTGYNEQFF. The CDR3 DNA sequence: TGTGCCACCGGGAGGACGGGGTACAATGAGCAGTTCTTC.